A selection of T cell receptor beta chains follows, all from one sample in a study of beta chain features in type 1 diabetes. Using immunoSEQ multiplex PCR, the repertoire was profiled, and TCRdb retains in-frame clones only, with some absent. This sample yields around 310,000 clones, of which 13% are seen a single time; around 0.016% belongs to the top ten. Sequencing was carried out using naive CD4+ T cells from blood. The receptors were sampled from a woman aged 18-30 years with type 1 diabetes. The CDR3 runs from the conserved cysteine through the conserved F or W. Fields, in order: J gene, V gene, clone size, D gene, CDR3 protein, CDR3 DNA. A D gene is named only where the DNA matches it firmly. Not all rows give a size; the values are once, few, many and, for expanded clones, a class.

>TRBJ2-3|TRBV29-1|.|.
CSTQSGVDTQYF
TGCAGCACCCAGTCGGGGGTTGATACGCAGTATTTT
>TRBJ2-5|TRBV30|few|.
CAWTREETQYF
TGTGCCTGGACCCGGGAGGAGACCCAGTACTTC
>TRBJ2-7|TRBV7-9|.|.
CASSLVGQYYEQYF
TGTGCCAGCAGCTTAGTCGGACAGTACTACGAGCAGTACTTC
>TRBJ1-1|TRBV15|few|.
CATSRERDMNTEAFF
TGTGCCACCAGCAGAGAACGGGACATGAACACTGAAGCTTTCTTT
>TRBJ2-1|TRBV21-1|.|.
CASSNEGTSAYNEQFF
TGTGCCAGCAGCAATGAGGGGACTAGCGCTTACAATGAGCAGTTCTTC
>TRBJ1-2|TRBV15|.|.
CATSSYLQGVNGYTF
TGTGCCACCAGCAGTTATTTACAGGGTGTAAATGGCTACACCTTC
>TRBJ2-4|TRBV4-3|few|TRBD1
CASSQGQGVAAKNIQYF
TGCGCCAGCAGCCAGGGACAGGGTGTCGCGGCCAAAAACATTCAGTACTTC
>TRBJ2-2|TRBV18|.|.
CASSLPTGELFF
TGTGCCAGCTCCCTACCTACCGGGGAGCTGTTTTTT
>TRBJ2-2|TRBV2|.|TRBD2
CASSGGLAGNPGELFF
TGTGCCAGCAGCGGAGGGCTAGCGGGAAATCCCGGGGAGCTGTTTTTT
>TRBJ2-3|TRBV4-1|once|.
CASSHIFDTQYF
TGCGCCAGCAGCCATATATTCGATACGCAGTATTTT
>TRBJ1-1|TRBV11-2|few|.
CASSLDSMNTEAFF
TGTGCCAGCAGCTTGGACAGCATGAACACTGAAGCTTTCTTT
>TRBJ2-7|TRBV6-1|.|TRBD2
CASRGTSGRGEQYF
TGTGCCAGCAGAGGGACTAGCGGGAGGGGTGAGCAGTACTTC
>TRBJ2-3|TRBV4-3|.|TRBD2
CASSRLAGAGADTQYF
TGCGCCAGCAGCCGGTTAGCGGGAGCGGGGGCAGATACGCAGTATTTT
>TRBJ1-2|TRBV2|.|TRBD1
CASSESGGLGYTF
TGTGCCAGCAGTGAATCAGGGGGACTTGGCTACACCTTC
>TRBJ2-1|TRBV11-2|.|TRBD2
CASSLGRLARNEQFF
TGTGCCAGCAGCTTAGGTCGACTAGCTCGGAATGAGCAGTTCTTC
>TRBJ2-5|TRBV7-2|.|.
CASSPAGFQETQYF
TGTGCCAGCAGCCCAGCGGGCTTCCAAGAGACCCAGTACTTC
>TRBJ2-7|TRBV29-1|few|.
CSVGILGGPYEQYF
TGCAGCGTTGGGATTTTGGGGGGTCCCTACGAGCAGTACTTC
>TRBJ2-5|TRBV7-2|.|TRBD2
CASSLGGGLAGPWQTQYF
TGTGCCAGCAGCTTAGGGGGGGGACTAGCGGGACCATGGCAGACCCAGTACTTC
>TRBJ2-5|TRBV21-1|few|.
CASSRGQETQYF
TGTGCCAGCAGTCGCGGGCAAGAGACCCAGTACTTC
>TRBJ1-1|TRBV18|.|.
CASSPLAGVNTEAFF
TGTGCCAGCTCACCACTCGCGGGGGTGAACACTGAAGCTTTCTTT
>TRBJ2-1|TRBV7-9|.|TRBD1
CASSLGGVSGGSTYNEQFF
TGTGCCAGCAGCTTAGGCGGGGTGTCAGGGGGCAGCACCTACAATGAGCAGTTCTTC
>TRBJ2-1|TRBV30|.|TRBD2
CACASGSGYNEQFF
TGTGCCTGCGCGAGCGGGAGCGGTTACAATGAGCAGTTCTTC
>TRBJ2-3|TRBV4-2|few|TRBD2
CASSPRVAGSSTDTQYF
TGTGCCAGCAGCCCCAGGGTAGCGGGTTCTAGCACAGATACGCAGTATTTT
>TRBJ1-4|TRBV7-9|few|TRBD1
CASSQTGQGNEKLFF
TGTGCCAGCAGTCAAACGGGACAGGGAAATGAAAAACTGTTTTTT
>TRBJ1-2|TRBV6-6|.|TRBD1
CASSPKGAYYGYTF
TGTGCCAGCAGCCCAAAGGGGGCCTACTATGGCTACACCTTC
>TRBJ1-5|TRBV29-1|few|.
CSVEQGEGQPQHF
TGCAGCGTTGAACAGGGTGAAGGGCAGCCCCAGCATTTT
>TRBJ2-3|TRBV27|.|TRBD2
CASSSIAGGKDTQYF
TGTGCCAGCAGTTCGATAGCGGGAGGAAAAGATACGCAGTATTTT
>TRBJ2-2|TRBV30|few|.
CAWTPSRDSWNTGELFF
TGTGCCTGGACCCCCTCGCGGGACAGTTGGAACACCGGGGAGCTGTTTTTT
>TRBJ2-7|TRBV18|.|TRBD2
CASSPSGKGSYEQYF
TGTGCCAGCTCACCAAGCGGGAAAGGCTCCTACGAGCAGTACTTC
>TRBJ1-5|TRBV2|.|TRBD1
CASRDDGQANQPQHF
TGTGCCAGCAGGGACGATGGACAGGCCAATCAGCCCCAGCATTTT
>TRBJ2-3|TRBV5-1|.|TRBD2
CASSFRTSGRATDTQYF
TGCGCCAGCAGCTTTAGGACTAGCGGGAGGGCCACGGATACGCAGTATTTT
>TRBJ2-5|TRBV30|few|.
CAWSEFRGRETQYF
TGTGCCTGGAGTGAATTCAGGGGTCGGGAGACCCAGTACTTC
>TRBJ2-3|TRBV4-2|.|TRBD2
CASSQETSGRARADTQYF
TGTGCCAGCAGCCAAGAAACTAGCGGGAGGGCACGAGCAGATACGCAGTATTTT